This TCR beta chain was recorded in a study of CXCR3-negative and CXCR3-positive naive CD8 T cells. General study results and limits: More hydrophobic TRB CDR3s were found in CXCR3-positive naive cells than in CXCR3-negative naive cells.

All CD8+ T cell subsets were sorted in triplicate at hundreds of thousands of cells each. This CDR3 has 15 residues. Germline V CDR1 and CDR2: SGDLS, YYNGEE. The study made its TRB cDNA libraries by 5' RACE, adding UMI labels. For each CDR3 protein, TCRdb gives one entry from its re-call of the 5' RACE reads, without DNA. This sample's table has tens of thousands of distinct CDR3 sequences. On this clonotype itself: Antigen specificity is unknown.

This chain connects TRBV9 to TRBJ2-6; the D gene TCRdb calls, TRBD1, cannot be checked with no DNA. Source material: naive CXCR3+ CD8+ T cells from blood. As for subset: CD45RO-CCR7+CD27+CD95- naive CD8+ T cells expressing CXCR3 (TNR3+). This TCR was recovered from a human donor in good health. Some clones in this sample may be carry-over from other donors' samples. CDR3 sequence: CASSVVPTGANVLTF. The full variable domain, rest sourced from reference TRBV9 and TRBJ2-6, is DSGVTQTPKHLITATGQRVTLRCSPRSGDLSVYWYQQSLDQGLQFLIQYYNGEERAKGNILERFSAQQFPDLHSELNLSSLELGDSALYFCASSVVPTGANVLTFGAGSRLTVL.